These 7 T cell receptor beta chains originate from one sample sequenced in a study of shared clonotypes between healthy human individuals. Assay used: immunoSEQ multiplex PCR; TCRdb lists only in-frame clones, some missing. The top ten clones hold 0.35% to 0.5% of a sample with 2 million to 2.5 million clones, approximately 93% of them seen once. The source material was naive CD4+ T cells from PBMCs. Subset defined: CD45RA+ positively selected. The receptors were sampled from a man in his late teens or twenties in good health. Some clones in this sample may be carry-over from other donors' samples.

The chain employs TRBV7-2 and TRBJ2-5; TRBD2 matches at 8 bases. V lost 1 base, J lost 5 bases, and 12 bases stayed unmatched. This CDR3 is built from 17 residues. Per the germline V gene, CDR1 is SGHTA and CDR2 is FQGNSA. CDR3 nucleotides: TGTGCCAGCAGCTTAGTTGGCGGGACTAGTTTTTTTGAGACCCAGTACTTC. It specifies CASSLVGGTSFFETQYF. The variable domain in full, completed from reference TRBV7-2 and TRBJ2-5, reads GAGVSQSPSNKVTEKGKDVELRCDPISGHTALYWYRQSLGQGLEFLIYFQGNSAPDKSGLPSDRFSAERTGGSVSTLTIQRTQQEDSAVYLCASSLVGGTSFFETQYFGPGTRLLVL.

This chain uses TRBV27 with TRBJ2-7; the match to TRBD2 covers 16 bases. The V segment lost 4 bases and the J segment 4 bases; nucleotides outside the gene matches: 4. The CDR3 totals 16 residues. Germline V CDR1 and CDR2: MNHEY, SMNVEV (reference sequence). CDR3 sequence reads: CASSSGTSGRGYEQYF. The CDR3 nucleotides are TGTGCCAGCAGTTCGGGGACTAGCGGGAGGGGTTACGAGCAGTACTTC.

This clone was seen once. The chain couples TRBV11-2 to TRBJ2-1; 11 nucleotides agree with TRBD2. This CDR3 contains 18 residues. Trimming at V came to 5 bases and at J to 9 bases, leaving 18 bases not matched to a gene. Germline-derived CDR1 and CDR2 are SGHAT and FQNNGV. Here the CDR3 DNA reads TGTGCCAGCAGCCCACGGACAGCAGGCAGCCTAGCGGGAGGTGAGCAGTTCTTC. This codes for CASSPRTAGSLAGGEQFF.

This rearrangement joins TRBV15 to TRBJ2-5; D not resolved. V was shortened by 0 bases and J by 7 bases, with 15 bases between the two germline ends. Germline assignment: CDR1 LNHNV and CDR2 YYDKDF (reference sequence). The CDR3 runs 15 residues. The CDR3 region is CATSRDQGQKGTQYF. CDR3 DNA: TGTGCCACCAGCAGAGATCAAGGGCAAAAGGGGACCCAGTACTTC.

This clone came up once. A junction end diverges from the germline sequence, so it may reflect a read error. V and J are TRBV7-9 and TRBJ1-3; D is undetermined. CDR1 is SEHNR, CDR2 FQNEAQ, per germline (reference sequence). The CDR3 contains 15 residues. CDR3: CASSLAQVSGNTIYF. DNA of the CDR3: TGTGCCAGCAGCCTAGCCCAGGTCTCTGGAAACACCATATATTTT.

The V and J genes are TRBV19 and TRBJ1-5, with a weak D call TRBD1 (6 bases). The CDR3 spans 15 residues. V lost 3 bases and J lost 9, with 18 bases in between. CDR1 is LNHDA, CDR2 SQIVND, per germline (reference sequence). The CDR3 DNA reads TGTGCCAGTAGTATCGGACAGTCCCCTGGTCGGCCCCAGCATTTT. Encoded protein: CASSIGQSPGRPQHF. Looking up the rest from reference TRBV19 and TRBJ1-5 gives the full variable domain: DGGITQSPKYLFRKEGQNVTLSCEQNLNHDAMYWYRQDPGQGLRLIYYSQIVNDFQKGDIAEGYSVSREKKESFPLTVTSAQKNPTAFYLCASSIGQSPGRPQHFGDGTRLSIL.

In nucleotides, the CDR3 is TGTGCCAGCAGCGTACAGACAGGCGCAAGGCAGTTCTTC. Translated, it gives CASSVQTGARQFF. The chain combines TRBV9 with TRBJ2-1; the D gene is possibly TRBD1 (6 bases). CDR1 and CDR2 (germline): SGDLS, YYNGEE. Trimming stripped 1 base from V and 12 bases from J, with 14 bases between. There are 13 residues in the CDR3.